This is a list of T cell receptor beta chains from one sample in a study of blood T cell repertoires in COVID-19. Measured with immunoSEQ multiplex PCR; TCRdb has only the in-frame clones, and not every one. The repertoire includes about 330,000 clones, 88% of them detected once, and around 5% sits in the top ten. Sequenced: PBMCs or T cells enriched from blood (not recorded which). These receptors originate from a man aged 30-40 years who had recovered from COVID-19. Both conserved end residues are part of each CDR3. A D gene is named only where the DNA matches it firmly. Clone size appears in some rows only: once, few, many, or a class for an expanded clone.

CDR3aa: CASSLERTGDYGYTF
CDR3nt: TGTGCCAGCAGCTTGGAGAGGACAGGGGACTATGGCTACACCTTC
v_gene: TRBV5-6
d_gene: TRBD1
abundance: -
j_gene: TRBJ1-2

CDR3aa: CASSLGNRANEQYF
CDR3nt: TGTGCCAGCAGCTTAGGTAACAGGGCGAACGAGCAGTACTTC
v_gene: TRBV11-2
d_gene: -
abundance: once
j_gene: TRBJ2-7

CDR3aa: CAWSWGASTDTQYF
CDR3nt: TGTGCCTGGTCCTGGGGCGCTAGCACAGATACGCAGTATTTT
v_gene: TRBV30
d_gene: -
abundance: -
j_gene: TRBJ2-3

CDR3aa: CASSLGAISGNTIYF
CDR3nt: TGTGCCAGCAGTTTAGGGGCCATCTCTGGAAACACCATATATTTT
v_gene: TRBV28
d_gene: -
abundance: -
j_gene: TRBJ1-3

CDR3aa: CASKQTGSSGNTIYF
CDR3nt: TGTGCCAGCAAACAGACAGGGTCTAGTGGAAACACCATATATTTT
v_gene: TRBV6-5
d_gene: TRBD1
abundance: -
j_gene: TRBJ1-3

CDR3aa: CASSRRSTGSPLHF
CDR3nt: TGTGCCAGCAGTAGACGGTCGACAGGATCACCCCTCCACTTT
v_gene: TRBV6-5
d_gene: -
abundance: -
j_gene: TRBJ1-6

CDR3aa: CASSLDRGITGELFF
CDR3nt: TGTGCCAGCAGCTTGGACAGGGGGATCACCGGGGAGCTGTTTTTT
v_gene: TRBV7-2
d_gene: TRBD1
abundance: -
j_gene: TRBJ2-2

CDR3aa: CASSVTSGVQFF
CDR3nt: TGTGCCAGCAGCGTCACTAGCGGGGTTCAGTTCTTC
v_gene: TRBV9
d_gene: TRBD2
abundance: -
j_gene: TRBJ2-1

CDR3aa: CASSLTGGPETQYF
CDR3nt: TGTGCCAGCAGCTTAACGGGGGGGCCCGAGACCCAGTACTTC
v_gene: TRBV11-2
d_gene: TRBD2
abundance: -
j_gene: TRBJ2-5

CDR3aa: CASSGGTAPNQPQHF
CDR3nt: TGCGCCAGCAGTGGCGGGACAGCTCCTAATCAGCCCCAGCATTTT
v_gene: TRBV10-2
d_gene: TRBD1
abundance: -
j_gene: TRBJ1-5

CDR3aa: CASSEAGGLAYEQYF
CDR3nt: TGTGCCAGCAGTGAAGCCGGCGGATTAGCCTACGAGCAGTACTTC
v_gene: TRBV2
d_gene: -
abundance: -
j_gene: TRBJ2-7

CDR3aa: CASSPASRPGGNYGYTF
CDR3nt: TGTGCCAGCAGCCCAGCTTCTCGGCCAGGGGGGAACTATGGCTACACCTTC
v_gene: TRBV3-1/TRBV3-2
d_gene: TRBD1
abundance: -
j_gene: TRBJ1-2

CDR3aa: CASSLVPRRQGYAGNTIYF
CDR3nt: TGTGCCAGCAGCTTAGTCCCCAGACGACAGGGATATGCGGGAAACACCATATATTTT
v_gene: TRBV7-9
d_gene: TRBD1
abundance: -
j_gene: TRBJ1-3

CDR3aa: CASSLQRTGGLNNEQFF
CDR3nt: TGTGCCAGCAGTTTACAGAGGACGGGGGGTTTGAACAATGAGCAGTTCTTC
v_gene: TRBV27
d_gene: TRBD2
abundance: -
j_gene: TRBJ2-1

CDR3aa: CAITTGVSYEQYF
CDR3nt: TGTGCCATCACAACGGGGGTCTCCTACGAGCAGTACTTC
v_gene: TRBV5-3
d_gene: -
abundance: -
j_gene: TRBJ2-7

CDR3aa: CASSREVGELFF
CDR3nt: TGTGCCAGCAGCAGGGAGGTGGGGGAGCTGTTTTTT
v_gene: TRBV5-4
d_gene: -
abundance: -
j_gene: TRBJ2-2

CDR3aa: CASSSAPGHRFVTYEQYF
CDR3nt: TGTGCCAGCAGCTCCGCACCGGGACACAGGTTTGTCACGTACGAGCAGTACTTC
v_gene: TRBV7-9
d_gene: -
abundance: -
j_gene: TRBJ2-7

CDR3aa: CASSFHRANNEQFF
CDR3nt: TGTGCCAGCAGTTTTCACAGGGCGAACAATGAGCAGTTCTTC
v_gene: TRBV28
d_gene: -
abundance: -
j_gene: TRBJ2-1

CDR3aa: CASSVSSGGASGANVLTF
CDR3nt: TGTGCCAGCAGCGTTTCTAGCGGGGGGGCCTCTGGGGCCAACGTCCTGACTTTC
v_gene: TRBV7-9
d_gene: TRBD2
abundance: -
j_gene: TRBJ2-6

CDR3aa: CASSPGLAGNTIYF
CDR3nt: TGTGCCAGCAGCCCGGGACTAGCTGGAAACACCATATATTTT
v_gene: TRBV7-2
d_gene: -
abundance: -
j_gene: TRBJ1-3

CDR3aa: CASSLSRGGLVSGANVLTF
CDR3nt: TGTGCCAGCAGTTTATCGCGCGGGGGGCTTGTCTCTGGGGCCAACGTCCTGACTTTC
v_gene: TRBV27
d_gene: TRBD2
abundance: -
j_gene: TRBJ2-6

CDR3aa: CASRDSTNTEAFF
CDR3nt: TGTGCCAGCCGGGACAGCACTAACACTGAAGCTTTCTTT
v_gene: TRBV28
d_gene: TRBD1
abundance: -
j_gene: TRBJ1-1

CDR3aa: CASSQVHRGYNEQFF
CDR3nt: TGTGCCAGCAGCCAAGTTCACAGGGGATATAATGAGCAGTTCTTC
v_gene: TRBV4-2
d_gene: TRBD1
abundance: -
j_gene: TRBJ2-1

CDR3aa: CASSAGTAYNSPLHF
CDR3nt: TGTGCCAGCAGTGCCGGGACAGCTTATAATTCACCCCTCCACTTT
v_gene: TRBV2
d_gene: TRBD1
abundance: -
j_gene: TRBJ1-6

CDR3aa: CASSPRGLNTEAFF
CDR3nt: TGTGCCAGCTCACCAAGGGGATTGAACACTGAAGCTTTCTTT
v_gene: TRBV18
d_gene: -
abundance: -
j_gene: TRBJ1-1

CDR3aa: CASSSVDRGEQYF
CDR3nt: TGCGCCAGCAGCTCCGTGGACCGGGGCGAGCAGTACTTC
v_gene: TRBV5-1
d_gene: -
abundance: -
j_gene: TRBJ2-7

CDR3aa: CASSQGGPQETQYF
CDR3nt: TGTGCCAGCAGCCAAGGAGGCCCCCAAGAGACCCAGTACTTC
v_gene: TRBV28
d_gene: -
abundance: -
j_gene: TRBJ2-5

CDR3aa: CASSLQGANYGYTF
CDR3nt: TGTGCCAGCAGTTTACAGGGGGCGAACTATGGCTACACCTTC
v_gene: TRBV28
d_gene: TRBD1
abundance: once
j_gene: TRBJ1-2

CDR3aa: CASKRGDTQYF
CDR3nt: TGTGCCAGCAAGCGGGGAGATACGCAGTATTTT
v_gene: TRBV6-5
d_gene: TRBD2
abundance: -
j_gene: TRBJ2-3

CDR3aa: CASSYPTSGRYNEQFF
CDR3nt: TGTGCCAGCAGTTACCCGACTAGCGGACGTTACAATGAGCAGTTCTTC
v_gene: TRBV6-2/TRBV6-3
d_gene: TRBD2
abundance: -
j_gene: TRBJ2-1

CDR3aa: CASSLDQGPLHF
CDR3nt: TGCGCCAGCAGCTTGGATCAGGGGCCCCTCCACTTT
v_gene: TRBV5-1
d_gene: -
abundance: few
j_gene: TRBJ1-6

CDR3aa: CASSFRTGGRTDTQYF
CDR3nt: TGCGCCAGCAGCTTTCGGACAGGGGGACGCACAGATACGCAGTATTTT
v_gene: TRBV5-1
d_gene: TRBD1
abundance: -
j_gene: TRBJ2-3

CDR3aa: CASSLQGLEDNEQFF
CDR3nt: TGCGCCAGCAGCTTACAGGGTCTGGAAGATAATGAGCAGTTCTTC
v_gene: TRBV5-1
d_gene: -
abundance: -
j_gene: TRBJ2-1

CDR3aa: CASSAPGTRIYNEQFF
CDR3nt: TGTGCCAGCAGTGCTCCCGGGACACGGATTTACAATGAGCAGTTCTTC
v_gene: TRBV25-1
d_gene: -
abundance: -
j_gene: TRBJ2-1

CDR3aa: CASSLRDRAPYEQYF
CDR3nt: TGTGCCAGCAGTCTCCGGGACAGGGCTCCCTACGAGCAGTACTTC
v_gene: TRBV27
d_gene: TRBD1
abundance: -
j_gene: TRBJ2-7

CDR3aa: CASSPPLNRGSGYTF
CDR3nt: TGTGCCAGCTCACCACCTCTTAACAGGGGAAGCGGCTACACCTTC
v_gene: TRBV18
d_gene: TRBD1
abundance: -
j_gene: TRBJ1-2

CDR3aa: CASSTDRAGSPLHF
CDR3nt: TGTGCCAGCAGCACGGACAGGGCGGGTTCACCCCTCCACTTT
v_gene: TRBV9
d_gene: TRBD1
abundance: few
j_gene: TRBJ1-6

CDR3aa: CASSVSGSNQPQHF
CDR3nt: TGTGCCAGCAGCGTATCGGGGAGCAATCAGCCCCAGCATTTT
v_gene: TRBV9
d_gene: -
abundance: -
j_gene: TRBJ1-5

CDR3aa: CASSPGTLAEPQHF
CDR3nt: TGTGCCAGCAGCCCCGGGACTTTGGCTGAGCCCCAGCATTTT
v_gene: TRBV4-2
d_gene: -
abundance: -
j_gene: TRBJ1-5

CDR3aa: CASSFDVRAYTF
CDR3nt: TGTGCCAGCAGTTTTGATGTCAGGGCATACACCTTC
v_gene: TRBV12-3/TRBV12-4
d_gene: -
abundance: -
j_gene: TRBJ1-2

CDR3aa: CASSQGAGVMNTEAFF
CDR3nt: TGTGCCAGTAGTCAGGGGGCCGGCGTCATGAACACTGAAGCTTTCTTT
v_gene: TRBV19
d_gene: TRBD1
abundance: -
j_gene: TRBJ1-1